The TCR beta chain described here comes from a study of T-cell memory formation after mild COVID-19. At the level of the study: TCR clusters largely stayed donor specific.

On this clonotype: As yet, its antigen is unknown.

Whole-study results and caveats: Researchers report contracting CD4+ clones mostly in CM and EM, with CD8+ clones in EMRA. Pre-infection memory carried some responding clones, suggesting that cross-reactive memory joined.

5'RACE primed at constant segments yielded TCR alpha and TCR beta cDNA libraries bearing sample barcodes and UMIs. TCRdb reprocessed the 5' RACE reads with MiXCR, giving one entry per CDR3 protein. The table has roughly 560,000 distinct CDR3 sequences, roughly 20% seen once; the top ten hold around an eighth. The CDR3 totals 13 residues. V was shortened by 8 bases and J by 1 base, with 11 bases between the two germline ends. Specimen: PBMCs or a T cell subset sorted from them (not recorded which). The TCR sequence derives from an adult woman who had mild COVID-19 (a few samples of this study predate the infection). Cell type and time point are not known. The V call is TRBV12-3 or TRBV12-4, the J call TRBJ1-1, with D tentatively TRBD1 (5 bases). Here the CDR3 reads CASLATENTEAFF. The CDR3 DNA follows: TGTGCCAGCCTGGCGACAGAGAACACTGAAGCTTTCTTT.